Here is one TCR beta chain with its context. The sample comes from a study of blood T cell repertoires in COVID-19. Across the study: Acute-phase and convalescent COVID-19 samples originated in the United States, Italy and Spain. The analysed material was cDNA or gDNA that came from T cells, B-cell-depleted T cells, or PBMCs.

Per germline, CDR1 SGDLS and CDR2 YYNGEE. This CDR3 is 17 amino acids long. J was trimmed by 0 bases and V by 5 bases; bases with no gene match: 12. Under the authors' procedure: Reference gene primer amplification yielded estimated nucleated cell counts. The assay was immunoSEQ multiplex PCR, and TCRdb's table has in-frame clones only and misses some. V, J and clone size derive from that table, while D and trimming were established from the DNA sequence. The sample lists 85,000 to 120,000 clones; 84% were seen once. This TCR was recovered from a human donor in a cohort sampled during active COVID-19. The sample consisted of peripheral blood. The gene calls are TRBV9 and TRBJ2-3; 7 bases are shared with TRBD2. The CDR3 loop reads CASRDLSSGLSTDTQYF. The CDR3 DNA sequence: TGTGCCAGCAGGGATCTCTCTAGCGGCCTTAGCACAGATACGCAGTATTTT.